This T cell receptor (beta chain) came from a study of blood T cell repertoires in COVID-19. V was trimmed by 3 bases and J by 0 bases, leaving 19 bases between them. The germline CDR1 and CDR2 sequences are LNHDA and SQIVND (reference sequence). This CDR3 has 18 residues. In this sample, this clone turned up once. Assay: immunoSEQ multiplex PCR; the TCRdb copy retains only in-frame clones and omits some. The sample contains about 36,000 clones, approximately 80% of which appear only once. The chain joins TRBV19 to TRBJ2-3, with D possibly TRBD2 on 6 matching bases. The sequence was obtained from a human donor in a cohort sampled during active COVID-19. The source material was peripheral blood. CDR3 region: CASSMPLSGVGSTDTQYF. The CDR3 region has the DNA TGTGCCAGTAGTATGCCTCTCTCGGGGGTAGGAAGCACAGATACGCAGTATTTT.